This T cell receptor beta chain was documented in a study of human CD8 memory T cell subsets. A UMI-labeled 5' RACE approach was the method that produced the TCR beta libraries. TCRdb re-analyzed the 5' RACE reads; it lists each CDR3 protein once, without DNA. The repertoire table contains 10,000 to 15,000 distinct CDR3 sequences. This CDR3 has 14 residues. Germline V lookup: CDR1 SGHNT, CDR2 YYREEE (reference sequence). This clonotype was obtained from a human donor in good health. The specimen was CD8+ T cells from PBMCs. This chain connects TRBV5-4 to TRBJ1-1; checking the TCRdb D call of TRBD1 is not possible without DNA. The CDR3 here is CASSAGTGNTEAFF.